This T cell receptor (beta chain) was captured by sequencing in a study of chemoradiotherapy in HPV16-positive cancers. Findings and limits, study-wide: During treatment, candidate HPV-specific clones and E7-related motifs expanded in tumor. Better recurrence-free survival went with HPV-responsive T-cell expansion in HPV16-positive patients. Only a couple of HPV16-positive patients supplied the functional HPV-specificity definition.

As regards this clone: Its target is unknown.

The CDR3 is 15 amino acids. The germline CDR1 and CDR2 sequences are SNHLY and FYNNEI. V dropped 0 bases and J dropped 5 bases, with 11 bases sitting between them. Assay used: immunoSEQ multiplex PCR; TCRdb lists only in-frame clones, some missing. Counted here are more than 20,000 clones, approximately 83% occurring once; the ten biggest clones make up 3.5% to 6%. This chain uses TRBV2 with TRBJ1-5; no reliable D call. The sequences come from blood, collected from a patient who underwent chemoradiotherapy. This receptor was identified in a human donor with HPV-associated anogenital cancer. This CDR3 is CASSEASQSYQPQHF. DNA of the CDR3: TGTGCCAGCAGTGAAGCCTCCCAGAGTTATCAGCCCCAGCATTTT. Using reference TRBV2 and TRBJ1-5 for the parts outside the CDR3, the full variable domain is EPEVTQTPSHQVTQMGQEVILRCVPISNHLYFYWYRQILGQKVEFLVSFYNNEISEKSEIFDDQFSVERPDGSNFTLKIRSTKLEDSAMYFCASSEASQSYQPQHFGDGTRLSIL.